This TCR beta chain was sequenced during a study of blood T cell repertoires in COVID-19 (dated by TCRdb to 2020 to 2021). Turning to the overall study: The collaborator samples originated in the United States, Italy and Spain and spanned the acute and convalescent phases of COVID-19. The repertoires were released in a freely available public database meant as a resource for research on the immune response to SARS-CoV-2. A de-identified subject ID, COVID-19 status, age in years and sex were almost always included in the sample metadata. HLA class I and class II types, where available, came from metadata supplied by the sample provider rather than from assay-based typing. Subjects who had been exposed to COVID-19, were actively infected with it, or had recovered from it provided the deeply sampled blood TCRbeta repertoires that made up the dataset. The material from the prospective study consisted of cDNA or gDNA derived from T cells, B-cell-depleted T cells, or PBMCs. The samples were drawn from the first 160 participants of the ongoing ImmuneRACE study and from 950 to 1,500 subjects provided by 6 global collaborators. The research as a whole found: Clinical and demographic metadata were provided uncurated, with the amount varying by source and participant.

In the prospective study, participants were roughly 18 to 90 years old, resided in 24 geographic areas of the United States, and were enrolled through a virtual design. In the prospective study, participants were assigned to cohorts based on the clinical history participants reported in a screening survey and a study questionnaire. ImmuneRACE Cohort 3 recovered participants were defined by two consecutive negative NP/OP PCR tests, healthcare professional clearance, or symptom resolution. In the prospective study, mobile phlebotomists collected whole blood, serum and a nasopharyngeal or oropharyngeal swab from each participant. Participants in the prospective study had the option to provide additional blood draws and questionnaires over an approximately 2-month period. Blood samples from the prospective study were shipped frozen or at room temperature prior to DNA extraction. V loses 0 bases, J loses 7 bases, and the germline ends lie 5 bases apart. In the germline V gene, CDR1 corresponds to SGHRS and CDR2 to YFSETQ. The CDR3 runs 11 amino acids, cysteine and phenylalanine included. The retained sequence is limited to the CDR3, 33 bases, with the frame set at the first base.

The immunoSEQ Assay, a bias-controlled multiplex PCR, was used to amplify TCRbeta CDR3 regions from genomic DNA. Per the source publication's procedure: Within the assay, amplification of reference gene primers was used to estimate how many nucleated cells each sample contained. Sequence reads were collapsed and filtered to measure the absolute abundance of every unique TCRbeta CDR3 rearrangement. For each sample, productive Simpson clonality was calculated as the square root of Simpson's diversity index across productive rearrangements. Imported from immuneACCESS, the table was reduced by TCRdb to in-frame sequences with V and J called. These copies leave out some clones; in studies compared against another copy, an unresolved V gene accounts for under half, and the cause of the remainder is not known. V and J calls and clone size come straight from that table; D and trimming were deduced from the DNA. This sample holds under 350,000 clones; about nine tenths were observed only once. The ten most abundant clones make up 1.5% to 2% of the sample.

A remark on this clone: Its antigen remains unidentified. The sample holds no much larger clone one base away, and base qualities are not on file.

The V and J segments used are TRBV5-1 and TRBJ2-7, with a weak D call of TRBD1 (5 bases match). This sequence originates from a woman between 40 and 55 years old who had recovered from COVID-19. The sample taken for sequencing was PBMCs or T cells enriched from blood (not recorded which). CDR3 sequence: CASSLGQEQYF. DNA sequence: TGCGCCAGCAGCTTGGGACAGGAGCAGTACTTC.